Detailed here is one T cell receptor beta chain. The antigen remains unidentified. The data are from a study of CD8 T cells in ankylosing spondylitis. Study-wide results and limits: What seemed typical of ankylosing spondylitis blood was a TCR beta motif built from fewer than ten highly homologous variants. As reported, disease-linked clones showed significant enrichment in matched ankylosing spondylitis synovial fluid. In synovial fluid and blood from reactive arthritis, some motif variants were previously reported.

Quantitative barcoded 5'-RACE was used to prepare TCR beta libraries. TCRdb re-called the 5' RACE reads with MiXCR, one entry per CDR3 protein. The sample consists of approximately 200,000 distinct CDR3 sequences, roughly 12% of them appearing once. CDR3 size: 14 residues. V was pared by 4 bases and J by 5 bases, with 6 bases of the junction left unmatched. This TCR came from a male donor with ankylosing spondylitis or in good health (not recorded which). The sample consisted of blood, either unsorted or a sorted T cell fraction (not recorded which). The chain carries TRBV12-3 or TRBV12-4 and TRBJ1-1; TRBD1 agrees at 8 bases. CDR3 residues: CASSSQGGRTEAFF. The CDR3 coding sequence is TGTGCCAGCAGTTCACAGGGGGGGAGGACTGAAGCTTTCTTT.